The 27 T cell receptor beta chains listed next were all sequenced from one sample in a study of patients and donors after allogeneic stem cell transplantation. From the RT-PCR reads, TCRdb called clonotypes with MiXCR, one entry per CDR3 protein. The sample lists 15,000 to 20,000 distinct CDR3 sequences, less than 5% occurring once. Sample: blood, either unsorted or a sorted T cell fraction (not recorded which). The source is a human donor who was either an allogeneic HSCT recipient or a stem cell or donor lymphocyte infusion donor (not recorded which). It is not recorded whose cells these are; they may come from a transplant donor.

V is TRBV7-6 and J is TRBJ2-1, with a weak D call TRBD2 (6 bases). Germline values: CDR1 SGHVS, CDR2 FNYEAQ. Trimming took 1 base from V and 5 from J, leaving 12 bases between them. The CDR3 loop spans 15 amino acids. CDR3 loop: CASSLGGGNNNEQFF. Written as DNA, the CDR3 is TGTGCCAGCAGCTTAGGTGGGGGGAACAACAATGAGCAGTTCTTC.

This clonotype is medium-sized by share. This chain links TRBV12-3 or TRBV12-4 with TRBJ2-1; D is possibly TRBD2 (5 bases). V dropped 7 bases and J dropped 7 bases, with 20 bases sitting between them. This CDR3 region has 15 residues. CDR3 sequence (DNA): TGTGCCAGCATCCCAACTAGGCAGAACACTAATGAGCAGTTCTTC. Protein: CASIPTRQNTNEQFF.

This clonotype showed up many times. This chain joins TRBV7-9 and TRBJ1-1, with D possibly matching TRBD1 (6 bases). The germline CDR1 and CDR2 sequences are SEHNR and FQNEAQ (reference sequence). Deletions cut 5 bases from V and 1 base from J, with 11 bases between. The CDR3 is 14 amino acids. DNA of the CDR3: TGTGCCAGCAGCCCGGACAGAAGGAACACTGAAGCTTTCTTT. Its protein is CASSPDRRNTEAFF. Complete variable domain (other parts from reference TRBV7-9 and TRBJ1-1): DTGVSQNPRHKITKRGQNVTFRCDPISEHNRLYWYRQTLGQGPEFLTYFQNEAQLEKSRLLSDRFSAERPKGSFSTLEIQRTEQGDSAMYLCASSPDRRNTEAFFGQGTRLTVV.

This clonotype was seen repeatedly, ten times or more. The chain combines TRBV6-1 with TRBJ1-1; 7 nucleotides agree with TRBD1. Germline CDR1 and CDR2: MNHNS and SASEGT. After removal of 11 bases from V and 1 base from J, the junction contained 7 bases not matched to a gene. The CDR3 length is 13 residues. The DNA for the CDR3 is TGTGCCTTTCAGACAGGGAGGAACACTGAAGCTTTCTTT. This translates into CAFQTGRNTEAFF.

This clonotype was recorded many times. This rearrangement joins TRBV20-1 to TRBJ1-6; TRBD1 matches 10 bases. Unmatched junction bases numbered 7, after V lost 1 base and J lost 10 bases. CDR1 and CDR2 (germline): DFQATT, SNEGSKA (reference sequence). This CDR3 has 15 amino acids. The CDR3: CSARVVTGGSSPLHF. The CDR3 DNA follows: TGCAGTGCTAGAGTGGTGACAGGGGGCAGCTCACCCCTCCACTTT.

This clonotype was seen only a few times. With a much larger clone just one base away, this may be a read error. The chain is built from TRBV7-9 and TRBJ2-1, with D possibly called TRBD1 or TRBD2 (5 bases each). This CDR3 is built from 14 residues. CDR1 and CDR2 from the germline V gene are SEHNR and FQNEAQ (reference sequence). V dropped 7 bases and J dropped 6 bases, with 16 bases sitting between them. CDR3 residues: CASNRDLNLNEQFF. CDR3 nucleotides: TGTGCCAGCAACCGGGACCTCAACCTCAATGAGCAGTTCTTC.

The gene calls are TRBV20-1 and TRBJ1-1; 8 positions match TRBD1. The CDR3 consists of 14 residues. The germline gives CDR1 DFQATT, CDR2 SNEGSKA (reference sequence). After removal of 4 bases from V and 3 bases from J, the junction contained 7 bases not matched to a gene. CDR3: CSAKKTGVDTEAFF. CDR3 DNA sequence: TGCAGTGCTAAAAAGACAGGGGTTGACACTGAAGCTTTCTTT.

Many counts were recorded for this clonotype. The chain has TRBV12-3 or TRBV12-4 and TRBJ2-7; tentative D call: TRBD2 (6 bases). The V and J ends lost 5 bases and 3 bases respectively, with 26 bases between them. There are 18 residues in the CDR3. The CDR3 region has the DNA TGTGCCAGCAGTCTACGGTGGTTTCGGGTGGGAGGTTACTACGAGCAGTACTTC. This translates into CASSLRWFRVGGYYEQYF.

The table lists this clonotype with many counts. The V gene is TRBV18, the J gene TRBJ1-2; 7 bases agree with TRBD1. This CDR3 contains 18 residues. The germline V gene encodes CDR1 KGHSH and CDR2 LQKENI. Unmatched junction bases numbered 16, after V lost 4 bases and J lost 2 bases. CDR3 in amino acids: CASSQNTLIKTGNYGYTF. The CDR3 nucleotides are TGTGCCAGCTCACAGAACACCCTTATTAAGACAGGGAACTATGGCTACACCTTC.

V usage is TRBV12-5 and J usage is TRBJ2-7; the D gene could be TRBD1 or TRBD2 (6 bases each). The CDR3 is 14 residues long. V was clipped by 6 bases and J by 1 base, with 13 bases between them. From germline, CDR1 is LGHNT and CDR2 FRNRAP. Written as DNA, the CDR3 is TGTGCTAGTGGCCGGGGGCTGTCTTCCTACGAGCAGTACTTC. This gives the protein CASGRGLSSYEQYF. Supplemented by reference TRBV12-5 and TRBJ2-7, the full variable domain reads DARVTQTPRHKVTEMGQEVTMRCQPILGHNTVFWYRQTMMQGLELLAYFRNRAPLDDSGMPKDRFSAEMPDATLATLKIQPSEPRDSAVYFCASGRGLSSYEQYFGPGTRLTVT.

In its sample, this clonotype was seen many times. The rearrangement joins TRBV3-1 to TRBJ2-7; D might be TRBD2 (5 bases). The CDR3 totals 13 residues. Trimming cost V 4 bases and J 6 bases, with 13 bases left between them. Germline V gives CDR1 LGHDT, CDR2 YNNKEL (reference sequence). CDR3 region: CASSPAPLGEQYF. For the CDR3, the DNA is TGTGCCAGCAGCCCTGCACCACTAGGCGAGCAGTACTTC.

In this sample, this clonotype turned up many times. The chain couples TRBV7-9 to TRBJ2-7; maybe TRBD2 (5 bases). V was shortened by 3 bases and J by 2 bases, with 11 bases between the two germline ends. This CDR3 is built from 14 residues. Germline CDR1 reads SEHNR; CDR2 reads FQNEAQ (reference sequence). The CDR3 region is CASSFSANTYEQYF. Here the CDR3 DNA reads TGTGCCAGCAGCTTTAGCGCGAACACCTACGAGCAGTACTTC.

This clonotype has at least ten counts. CDR3 amino acids: CASSYQPSRGYGYTF. Written as DNA, the CDR3 is TGTGCCAGCAGTTACCAACCCTCAAGAGGCTATGGCTACACCTTC. The V call is TRBV6-5, the J call TRBJ1-2; D is ambiguous. The CDR3 is 15 amino acids. Germline CDR1 is MNHEY and CDR2 is SVGAGI. Trimming shortened V by 2 bases and J by 4 bases, and 14 bases separated the two germline ends.

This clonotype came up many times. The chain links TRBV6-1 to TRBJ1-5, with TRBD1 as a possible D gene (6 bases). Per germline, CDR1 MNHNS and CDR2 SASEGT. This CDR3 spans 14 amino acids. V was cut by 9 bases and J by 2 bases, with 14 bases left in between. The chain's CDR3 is CASEGGIGNQPQHF. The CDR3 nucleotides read TGTGCCAGTGAAGGGGGGATAGGCAATCAGCCCCAGCATTTT.

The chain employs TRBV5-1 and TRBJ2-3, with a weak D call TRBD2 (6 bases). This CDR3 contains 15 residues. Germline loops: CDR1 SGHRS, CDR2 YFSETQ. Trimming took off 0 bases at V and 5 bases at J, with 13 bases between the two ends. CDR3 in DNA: TGCGCCAGCAGCTTGGCCACCGGGGGAGGAGATACGCAGTATTTT. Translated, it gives CASSLATGGGDTQYF.

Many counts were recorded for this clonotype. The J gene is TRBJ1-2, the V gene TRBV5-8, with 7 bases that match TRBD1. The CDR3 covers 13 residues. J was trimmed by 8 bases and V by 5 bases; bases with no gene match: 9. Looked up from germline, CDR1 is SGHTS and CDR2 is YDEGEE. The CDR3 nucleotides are TGTGCCAGCAGAGGGGGCCCCTTCGGGGGCTACACCTTC. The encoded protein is CASRGGPFGGYTF.

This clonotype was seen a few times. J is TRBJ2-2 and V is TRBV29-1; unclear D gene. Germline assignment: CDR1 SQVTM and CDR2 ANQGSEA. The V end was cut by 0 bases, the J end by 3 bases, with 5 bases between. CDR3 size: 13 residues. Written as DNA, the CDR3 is TGCAGCGTTGAAGATCCCCACACCGGGGAGCTGTTTTTT. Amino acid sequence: CSVEDPHTGELFF.

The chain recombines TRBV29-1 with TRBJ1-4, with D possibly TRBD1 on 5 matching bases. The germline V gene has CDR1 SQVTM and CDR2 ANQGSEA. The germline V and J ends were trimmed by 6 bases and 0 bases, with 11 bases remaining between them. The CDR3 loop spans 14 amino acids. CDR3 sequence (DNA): TGCAGCGTGGGCTCGACAGCAACTAATGAAAAACTGTTTTTT. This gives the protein CSVGSTATNEKLFF.

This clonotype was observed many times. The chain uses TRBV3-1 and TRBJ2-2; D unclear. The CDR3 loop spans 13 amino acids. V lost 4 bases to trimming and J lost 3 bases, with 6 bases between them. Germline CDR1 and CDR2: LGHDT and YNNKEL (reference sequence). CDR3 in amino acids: CASSPRYTGELFF. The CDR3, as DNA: TGTGCCAGCAGCCCTCGATACACCGGGGAGCTGTTTTTT.

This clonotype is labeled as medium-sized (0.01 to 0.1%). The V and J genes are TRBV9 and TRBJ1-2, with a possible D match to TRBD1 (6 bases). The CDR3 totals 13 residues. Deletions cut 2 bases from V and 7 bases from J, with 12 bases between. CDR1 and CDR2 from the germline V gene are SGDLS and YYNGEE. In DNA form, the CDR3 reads TGTGCCAGCAGCGTCCCGGGGGGGCTTGGCTACACCTTC. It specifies CASSVPGGLGYTF.

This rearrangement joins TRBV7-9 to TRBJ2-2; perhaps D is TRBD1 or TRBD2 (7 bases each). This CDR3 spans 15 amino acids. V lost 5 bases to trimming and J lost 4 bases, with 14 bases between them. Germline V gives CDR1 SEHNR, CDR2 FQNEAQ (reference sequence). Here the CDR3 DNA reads TGTGCCAGCAGCAGACAGGGAGGGGTCACCGGGGAGCTGTTTTTT. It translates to CASSRQGGVTGELFF.

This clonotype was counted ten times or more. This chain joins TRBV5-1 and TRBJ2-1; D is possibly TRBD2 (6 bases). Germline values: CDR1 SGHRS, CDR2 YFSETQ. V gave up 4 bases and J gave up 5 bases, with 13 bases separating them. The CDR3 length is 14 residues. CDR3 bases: TGCGCCAGCAGCCAGGAGCGGGCAAACAATGAGCAGTTCTTC. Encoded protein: CASSQERANNEQFF.

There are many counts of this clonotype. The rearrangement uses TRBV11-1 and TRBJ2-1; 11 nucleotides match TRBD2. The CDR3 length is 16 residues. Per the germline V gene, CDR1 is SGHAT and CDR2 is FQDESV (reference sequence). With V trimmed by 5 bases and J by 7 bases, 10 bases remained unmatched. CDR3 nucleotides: TGTGCCAGCAGCCCGCGGACTAGCGGGCTCTCGAATGAGCAGTTCTTC. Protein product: CASSPRTSGLSNEQFF.

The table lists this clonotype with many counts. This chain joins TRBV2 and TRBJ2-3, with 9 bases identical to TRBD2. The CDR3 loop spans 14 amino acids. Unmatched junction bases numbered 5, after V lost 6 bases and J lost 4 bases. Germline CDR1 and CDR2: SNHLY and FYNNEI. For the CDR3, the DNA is TGTGCCAGCAGGGGTGGACTAGCGTCAGATACGCAGTATTTT. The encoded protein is CASRGGLASDTQYF.

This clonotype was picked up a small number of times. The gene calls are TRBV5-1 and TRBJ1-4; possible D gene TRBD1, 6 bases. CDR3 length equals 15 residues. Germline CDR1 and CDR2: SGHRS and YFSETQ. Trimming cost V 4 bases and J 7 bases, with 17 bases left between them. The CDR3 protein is CASSPERGGIEKLFF. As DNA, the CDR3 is TGCGCCAGCAGCCCGGAAAGGGGGGGAATTGAAAAACTGTTTTTT.

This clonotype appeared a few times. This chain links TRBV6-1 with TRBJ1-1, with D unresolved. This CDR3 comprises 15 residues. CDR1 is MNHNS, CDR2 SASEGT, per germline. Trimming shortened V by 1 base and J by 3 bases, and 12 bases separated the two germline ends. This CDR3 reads CASSEVYEVDTEAFF. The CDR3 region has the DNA TGTGCCAGCAGTGAAGTATATGAGGTGGACACTGAAGCTTTCTTT.

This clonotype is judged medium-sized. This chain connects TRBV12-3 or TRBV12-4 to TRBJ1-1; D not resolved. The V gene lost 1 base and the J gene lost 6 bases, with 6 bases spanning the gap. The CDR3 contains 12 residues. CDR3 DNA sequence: TGTGCCAGCAGTTTAGGAGGTGCTGAAGCTTTCTTT. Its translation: CASSLGGAEAFF.